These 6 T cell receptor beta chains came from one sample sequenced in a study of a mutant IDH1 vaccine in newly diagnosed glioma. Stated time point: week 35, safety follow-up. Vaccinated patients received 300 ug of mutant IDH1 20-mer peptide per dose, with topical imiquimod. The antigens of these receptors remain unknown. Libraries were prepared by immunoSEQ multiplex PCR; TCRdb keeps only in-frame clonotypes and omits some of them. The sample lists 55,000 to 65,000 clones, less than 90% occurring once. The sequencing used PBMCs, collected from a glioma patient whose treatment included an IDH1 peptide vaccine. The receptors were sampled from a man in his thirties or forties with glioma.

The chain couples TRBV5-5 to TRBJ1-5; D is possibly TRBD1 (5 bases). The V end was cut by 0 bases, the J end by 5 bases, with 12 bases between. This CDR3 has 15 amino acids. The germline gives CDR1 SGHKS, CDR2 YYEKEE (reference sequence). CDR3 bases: TGTGCCAGCAGCTTGGTAGGGGCTGGGGATCAGCCCCAGCATTTT. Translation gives CASSLVGAGDQPQHF. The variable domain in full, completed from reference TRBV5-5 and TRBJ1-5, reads DAGVTQSPTHLIKTRGQQVTLRCSPISGHKSVSWYQQVLGQGPQFIFQYYEKEERGRGNFPDRFSARQFPNYSSELNVNALLLGDSALYLCASSLVGAGDQPQHFGDGTRLSIL.

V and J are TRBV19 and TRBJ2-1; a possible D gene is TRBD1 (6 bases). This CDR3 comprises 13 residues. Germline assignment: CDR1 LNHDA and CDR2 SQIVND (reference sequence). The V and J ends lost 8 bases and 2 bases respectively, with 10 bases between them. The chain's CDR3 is CASRDTTYNEQFF. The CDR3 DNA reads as TGTGCCAGTCGGGACACGACCTACAATGAGCAGTTCTTC.

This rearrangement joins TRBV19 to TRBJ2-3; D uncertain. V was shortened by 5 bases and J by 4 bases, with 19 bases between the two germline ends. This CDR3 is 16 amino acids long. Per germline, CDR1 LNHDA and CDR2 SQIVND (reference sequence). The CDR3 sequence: CASSRYTSGGPDTQYF. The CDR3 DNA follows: TGTGCCAGTAGTCGGTACACCTCGGGTGGACCAGATACGCAGTATTTT.

The CDR3 region is CASSLGPKPYQPQHF. CDR3 DNA sequence: TGTGCCAGCAGCTTAGGACCGAAGCCTTATCAGCCCCAGCATTTT. The J gene is TRBJ1-5, the V gene TRBV13; no definite D call. The CDR3 is 15 amino acids. Trimming stripped 0 bases from V and 5 bases from J, with 11 bases between. Germline CDR1 is PRHDT and CDR2 is FYEKMQ (reference sequence).

The CDR3 spells CAISENSYEQYF. Here the CDR3 DNA reads TGTGCCATCAGTGAGAACAGCTACGAGCAGTACTTC. The V call is TRBV10-3, the J call TRBJ2-7; D not certain. The length of the CDR3 is 12 residues. V lost 2 bases and J lost 3, with 5 bases in between. The germline V gene has CDR1 ENHRY and CDR2 SYGVKD.

The CDR3 reads CASRPRTNSNYGYTF. The DNA of the CDR3 is TGTGCCAGCAGACCTAGGACAAATTCTAACTATGGCTACACCTTC. The chain links TRBV13 to TRBJ1-2; D perhaps matches TRBD1 (5 bases). The CDR3 is 15 amino acids. Per the germline V gene, CDR1 is PRHDT and CDR2 is FYEKMQ (reference sequence). Trimming took 6 bases from V and 0 from J, leaving 14 bases between them.